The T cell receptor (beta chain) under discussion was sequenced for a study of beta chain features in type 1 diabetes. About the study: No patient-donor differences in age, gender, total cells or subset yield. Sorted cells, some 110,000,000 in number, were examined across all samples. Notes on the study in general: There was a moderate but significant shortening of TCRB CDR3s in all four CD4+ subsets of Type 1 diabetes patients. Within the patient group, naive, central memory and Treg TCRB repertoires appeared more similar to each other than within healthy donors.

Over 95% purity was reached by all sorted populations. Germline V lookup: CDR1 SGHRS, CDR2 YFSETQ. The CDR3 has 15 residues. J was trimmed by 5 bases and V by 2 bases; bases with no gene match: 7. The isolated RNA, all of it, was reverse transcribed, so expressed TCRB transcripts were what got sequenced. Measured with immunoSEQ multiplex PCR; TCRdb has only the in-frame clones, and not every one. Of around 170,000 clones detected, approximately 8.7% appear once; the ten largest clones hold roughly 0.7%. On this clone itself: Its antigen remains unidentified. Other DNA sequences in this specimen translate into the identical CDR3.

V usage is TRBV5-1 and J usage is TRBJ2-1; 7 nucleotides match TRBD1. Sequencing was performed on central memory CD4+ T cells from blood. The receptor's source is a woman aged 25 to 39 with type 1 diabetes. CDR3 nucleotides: TGCGCCAGCAGCTTAGGGGGCAGGGGAAACAATGAGCAGTTCTTC. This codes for CASSLGGRGNNEQFF.